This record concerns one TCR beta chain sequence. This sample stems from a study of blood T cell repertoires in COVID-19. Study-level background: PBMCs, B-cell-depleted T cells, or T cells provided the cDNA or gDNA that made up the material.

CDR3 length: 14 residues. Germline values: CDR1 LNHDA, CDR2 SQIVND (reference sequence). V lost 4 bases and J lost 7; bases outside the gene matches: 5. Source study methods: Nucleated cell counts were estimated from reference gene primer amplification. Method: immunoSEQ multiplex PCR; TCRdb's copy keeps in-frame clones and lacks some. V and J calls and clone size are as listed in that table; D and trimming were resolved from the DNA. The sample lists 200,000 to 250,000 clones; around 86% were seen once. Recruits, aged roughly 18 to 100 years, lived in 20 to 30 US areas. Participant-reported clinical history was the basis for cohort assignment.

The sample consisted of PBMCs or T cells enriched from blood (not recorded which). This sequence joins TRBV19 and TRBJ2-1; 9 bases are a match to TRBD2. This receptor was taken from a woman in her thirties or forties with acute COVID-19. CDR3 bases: TGTGCCAGTAGTAAAAGGACTAGCGAGAATGAGCAGTTCTTC. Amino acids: CASSKRTSENEQFF.